This TCR beta chain comes out of a study of CD8 T cells in Susac syndrome. This CDR3 has 16 residues. Trimming took off 5 bases at V and 0 bases at J, with 11 bases between the two ends. Germline V lookup: CDR1 SGHTA, CDR2 FQGNSA. It was with random hexamers that about 0.45 to 1 ug RNA was reverse transcribed. TCRdb ran MiXCR on the immunoSEQ multiplex PCR reads and lists one entry per CDR3 protein. The sample holds 140,000 or so distinct CDR3 sequences, nearly 97% seen once. The CD8+ and CD4+ T cells were negatively isolated, with the TEMRA cells enriched by FACS. The sequence derives from a human donor with Susac syndrome. The V gene is TRBV7-2, the J gene TRBJ2-6; perhaps TRBD2 as D (6 bases). Material: CD4+ T cells from PBMCs. CDR3: CASSNRGYSGANVLTF. The CDR3 bases are TGTGCCAGCAGCAACCGGGGGTACTCTGGGGCCAACGTCCTGACTTTC.